This T cell receptor (beta chain) was identified during a study of control samples from healthy donors and cancer patients. CDR3 length: 13 residues. CDR1 SGHDN and CDR2 FVKESK come from the germline V gene. Trimming removed 0 bases from V and 5 bases from J, with 6 bases in between. Some clones are missing from TCRdb's copy, which holds only in-frame ones; the method was immunoSEQ multiplex PCR. The sample records 120,000 or so clones, roughly 90% being singletons. Sequencing was performed on blood. J is TRBJ2-3 and V is TRBV14, with D unclear. The sequence came from a man between 45 and 60 years old in good health. CDR3 in DNA: TGTGCCAGCAGCCAAGATAGGGAAGATACGCAGTATTTT. It encodes CASSQDREDTQYF.